One sample yielded the 28 T cell receptor beta chains listed below, sequenced in a study of T cells in Graves' hyperthyroidism and ophthalmopathy. From RNA transcripts, TCR beta CDR3 regions were amplified. A set of HTBI primers served as the primers for a first-round RT-PCR of the TCR CDR3. TCRdb ran MiXCR on the multiplex PCR reads and lists one entry per CDR3 protein. The sample has around 340,000 distinct CDR3 sequences; 18% are singletons. Sequencing input: blood. All receptors come from a woman in her 40s with Graves' ophthalmopathy.

This clonotype was seen at least ten times. This chain uses TRBV6-2 or TRBV6-3 with TRBJ2-7; TRBD1 aligns across 7 bases. V shed 2 bases, J shed 3 bases, and the junction held 4 bases outside the gene matches. The CDR3 covers 14 residues. CDR1 is MNHEY and CDR2 is SVGEGT in the germline V gene. CDR3 nucleotides: TGTGCCAGCAGTTACGCGACAGGGAACTACGAGCAGTACTTC. It codes for CASSYATGNYEQYF.

This clonotype was counted at least ten times. The missing conserved phenylalanine or tryptophan at the end of this CDR3 makes a read error likely. The V and J genes are TRBV20-1 and TRBJ1-1; D perhaps matches TRBD1 (6 bases). The CDR3 is 14 amino acids. V was trimmed by 2 bases and J by 7 bases, leaving 17 bases between them. Germline V gene data show CDR1 as DFQATT and CDR2 as SNEGSKA (reference sequence). CDR3 sequence reads: CSARLAGVGREAFL. CDR3 DNA sequence: TGCAGTGCTAGACTCGCAGGGGTCGGTCGTGAAGCTTTCCTT.

The gene calls are TRBV2 and TRBJ2-2, with 12 bases aligning to TRBD2. Germline V gene lookup returns CDR1 SNHLY and CDR2 FYNNEI. V shed 10 bases and J 4 bases; nucleotides not matched to a gene: 7. The CDR3 extends over 15 amino acids. The CDR3 nucleotides read TGTGCCATCCAACTAGCGGGAGGTGTCACCGGGGAGCTGTTTTTT. It is translated as CAIQLAGGVTGELFF.

V usage is TRBV30 and J usage is TRBJ2-7; D call uncertain. With 4 bases removed from V and 3 bases from J, the gap between germline ends came to 13 bases. The CDR3 runs to 13 residues. Germline CDR1 and CDR2: GTSNPN and SVGIG (reference sequence). CDR3 sequence: CAWMDRVRYEQYF. The DNA for the CDR3 is TGTGCCTGGATGGATCGGGTCCGCTACGAGCAGTACTTC.

This clonotype showed up many times. The CDR3 protein is CASSLGLANPLDTQYF. As DNA, the CDR3 is TGTGCCAGCAGCTTAGGACTAGCGAATCCGTTAGATACGCAGTATTTT. The chain carries TRBV13 and TRBJ2-3; the match to TRBD2 covers 7 bases. J was trimmed by 5 bases and V by 0 bases; bases with no gene match: 8. CDR3 size: 16 residues. Germline lookup yields CDR1 PRHDT and CDR2 FYEKMQ (reference sequence).

This clonotype has ten or more counts. The rearrangement uses TRBV6-2 or TRBV6-3 and TRBJ1-2, with D unclear. This CDR3 is 14 amino acids long. Germline assignment: CDR1 MNHEY and CDR2 SVGEGT. V lost 1 base and J lost 4, with 10 bases in between. Here the CDR3 reads CASSYYPGGYGYTF. The CDR3 DNA is TGTGCCAGCAGTTACTATCCAGGAGGCTATGGCTACACCTTC.

This clonotype was observed many times. This chain uses TRBV29-1 with TRBJ2-7; D gene uncertain. The CDR3 contains 13 residues. CDR1 SQVTM and CDR2 ANQGSEA come from the germline V gene. Trimming took 0 bases from V and 3 from J, leaving 9 bases between them. CDR3 coding DNA: TGCAGCGTTGAAGAGTACGGGTACTACGAGCAGTACTTC. Translated: CSVEEYGYYEQYF.

This clonotype was recorded at least ten times. The rearrangement uses TRBV6-5 and TRBJ2-4; TRBD2 aligns across 8 bases. The V segment lost 0 bases and the J segment 4 bases; nucleotides outside the gene matches: 5. This CDR3 has 16 amino acids. The germline gives CDR1 MNHEY, CDR2 SVGAGI. In DNA form, the CDR3 reads TGTGCCAGCAGTTACTCGCCCGGGGGGGGGAAAAACATTCAGTACTTC. This gives the protein CASSYSPGGGKNIQYF.

The gene calls are TRBV9 and TRBJ1-6; the D is unclear. The CDR3 is 15 residues long. Per the germline V gene, CDR1 is SGDLS and CDR2 is YYNGEE. V lost 0 bases and J 0 bases, leaving 4 bases between the germline ends. This CDR3 is CASSVGGSYNSPLHF. Here the CDR3 DNA reads TGTGCCAGCAGCGTAGGGGGCTCCTATAATTCACCCCTCCACTTT.

This clonotype was observed at least ten times. The chain uses TRBV6-1 and TRBJ1-5; 10 bases align to TRBD1. Germline lookup yields CDR1 MNHNS and CDR2 SASEGT. The CDR3 runs to 16 residues. V trimming: 7 bases; J trimming: 0 bases; junction bases outside the gene matches: 6. CDR3 nucleotides: TGTGCCAGCAATAGACAGGGGGCTGATAGCAATCAGCCCCAGCATTTT. Its protein product is CASNRQGADSNQPQHF.

This sequence joins TRBV3-1 and TRBJ2-3; unclear D gene. The CDR3 loop spans 14 amino acids. Trimming shortened V by 0 bases and J by 2 bases, and 6 bases separated the two germline ends. The germline CDR1 and CDR2 sequences are LGHDT and YNNKEL (reference sequence). Here the CDR3 DNA reads TGTGCCAGCAGCCAAGATACGGCCACAGATACGCAGTATTTT. Translating gives CASSQDTATDTQYF.

This clonotype was counted many times. The chain employs TRBV28 and TRBJ1-1; D uncertain. There are 13 residues in the CDR3. V gave up 5 bases and J gave up 0 bases, with 7 bases separating them. Looked up from germline, CDR1 is MDHEN and CDR2 is SYDVKM. CDR3 bases: TGTGCCAGCAGTACAGTCATGAACACTGAAGCTTTCTTT. Amino acid sequence: CASSTVMNTEAFF.

This clonotype occurred many times. The chain employs TRBV19 and TRBJ1-5; 8 nucleotides line up with TRBD1. CDR3 length: 14 amino acids. Per germline, CDR1 LNHDA and CDR2 SQIVND (reference sequence). V trimming: 7 bases; J trimming: 6 bases; junction bases outside the gene matches: 8. CDR3 nucleotide sequence: TGTGCCAGTACTCGGACAGGGTCTGTTCAGCCCCAGCATTTT. Its translation is CASTRTGSVQPQHF.

This clonotype was seen repeatedly, ten times or more. The chain employs TRBV28 and TRBJ1-5, with unresolved D. The V and J ends lost 2 bases and 4 bases respectively, with 9 bases between them. The CDR3 is 14 amino acids. Per the germline V gene, CDR1 is MDHEN and CDR2 is SYDVKM. DNA for the CDR3: TGTGCCAGCAGTTTACCATTGACAAATCAGCCCCAGCATTTT. Its translation: CASSLPLTNQPQHF.

This clonotype was seen at least ten times. A junction boundary mismatches the germline segment, possibly from a read error. The chain recombines TRBV12-3 or TRBV12-4 with TRBJ2-7; possible D gene TRBD1, 5 bases. This CDR3 has 16 amino acids. CDR3 in amino acids: CASSLTTPGRPYGQYF. CDR3 DNA: TGTGCCAGCAGTTTAACCACCCCAGGGCGGCCCTACGGGCAGTACTTC.

This clonotype was found many times. This may be a read error, as it is one base from a much larger clone. The genes are TRBV12-3 or TRBV12-4 and TRBJ2-7; TRBD1 matches at 8 bases. The CDR3 contains 14 residues. V was clipped by 7 bases and J by 1 base; unmatched bases: 6. CDR3 amino acids: CASTPGQASYEQYF. The CDR3 DNA is TGTGCCAGCACCCCGGGACAGGCTTCCTACGAGCAGTACTTC.

This clonotype was picked up a small number of times. The chain combines TRBV9 with TRBJ2-7; unclear D gene. Per the germline V gene, CDR1 is SGDLS and CDR2 is YYNGEE. Trimming took 0 bases from V and 0 from J, leaving 7 bases between them. The CDR3 spans 14 residues. CDR3: CASSVDGSSYEQYF. CDR3 in DNA: TGTGCCAGCAGCGTAGACGGCAGCTCCTACGAGCAGTACTTC.

This clonotype was counted at least ten times. V and J are TRBV7-2 and TRBJ2-5; D is possibly TRBD2 (5 bases). The CDR3 spans 16 residues. Germline CDR1 and CDR2: SGHTA and FQGNSA. V lost 2 bases to trimming and J lost 5 bases, with 18 bases between them. The CDR3 here is CASSLSLDLSGETQYF. The CDR3 nucleotides are TGTGCCAGCAGCTTATCTTTGGATCTCTCGGGGGAGACCCAGTACTTC.

This clonotype has a count of ten or more. The chain joins TRBV28 to TRBJ2-7; a possible D gene is TRBD1 (6 bases). CDR3 length: 13 residues. V lost 4 bases and J 4 bases, leaving 11 bases between the germline ends. CDR1 is MDHEN, CDR2 SYDVKM, per germline. CDR3 nucleotide sequence: TGTGCCAGCAGTTATACAGGGAGATACGAGCAGTACTTC. Amino acid sequence: CASSYTGRYEQYF.

This clonotype has just one count. The rearrangement joins TRBV6-1 to TRBJ2-5; 8 bases agree with TRBD2. This CDR3 is 16 amino acids long. The trim removed 3 bases at V and 1 base at J, leaving 7 bases unmatched. Germline CDR1 MNHNS, CDR2 SASEGT. CDR3 sequence reads: CASSESGGGGQETQYF. The CDR3 nucleotides read TGTGCCAGCAGTGAGAGCGGGGGAGGCGGCCAAGAGACCCAGTACTTC.

The chain joins TRBV30 to TRBJ2-4; possible D gene TRBD1, 6 bases. V gave up 0 bases and J gave up 2 bases, with 11 bases separating them. The CDR3 is 15 amino acids. Germline V CDR1 and CDR2: GTSNPN, SVGIG (reference sequence). The CDR3 spells CAWSVRGTTKNIQYF. The CDR3 bases are TGTGCCTGGAGTGTAAGGGGGACGACCAAAAACATTCAGTACTTC.

This clonotype appeared many times. The chain carries TRBV2 and TRBJ2-2; D is unclear. The V gene lost 1 base and the J gene lost 1 base, with 7 bases spanning the gap. From germline, CDR1 is SNHLY and CDR2 FYNNEI. CDR3 length equals 15 residues. In DNA, the CDR3 is TGTGCCAGCAGTGAAGATAGGATGAACACCGGGGAGCTGTTTTTT. This gives the protein CASSEDRMNTGELFF.

This clonotype has at least ten counts. The chain joins TRBV6-1 to TRBJ2-7; TRBD1 matches at 8 bases. The CDR3 runs to 16 residues. V dropped 5 bases and J dropped 8; count of bases not matched to a gene: 17. CDR1 is MNHNS, CDR2 SASEGT, per germline. The CDR3 sequence is CASSSSGGTGVRQQYF. In DNA, the CDR3 is TGTGCCAGCAGTAGTTCAGGCGGGACAGGAGTACGACAGCAGTACTTC.

This clonotype appeared many times. The chain uses TRBV7-2 and TRBJ2-5; 11 bases are a match to TRBD2. V shed 5 bases, J shed 5 bases, and the junction held 13 bases outside the gene matches. CDR3 size: 17 residues. Germline V CDR1 and CDR2: SGHTA, FQGNSA. The DNA for the CDR3 is TGTGCCAGCAGCCCAGATTTAGCGGGAGGGCTGTTGGAGACCCAGTACTTC. This gives the protein CASSPDLAGGLLETQYF.

This clonotype was detected ten times or more. This chain connects TRBV28 to TRBJ2-7, with TRBD1 matching over 8 bases. Looked up from germline, CDR1 is MDHEN and CDR2 is SYDVKM. Trimming cost V 5 bases and J 4 bases; bases outside gene matches: 13. The CDR3 covers 16 residues. The CDR3 DNA reads TGTGCCAGCAGTCCCCCGACAGGGGTACCGACATACGAGCAGTACTTC. Translated, it gives CASSPPTGVPTYEQYF.

J is TRBJ2-4 and V is TRBV4-1, with unresolved D. The V gene lost 4 bases and the J gene lost 6 bases, with 13 bases spanning the gap. CDR1 MGHRA and CDR2 YSYEKL come from the germline V gene. The length of the CDR3 is 14 residues. The CDR3 DNA follows: TGCGCCAGCAGCCCCCAGCGTTTTGGAAACATTCAGTACTTC. Amino acids: CASSPQRFGNIQYF.

Points on this clonotype: This may stem from a read error, because a much larger clone lies one nucleotide away. The chain couples TRBV20-1 to TRBJ2-7; perhaps TRBD1 as D (5 bases). Trimming cost V 0 bases and J 5 bases, with 14 bases left between them. CDR1 DFQATT and CDR2 SNEGSKA come from the germline V gene (reference sequence). The CDR3 spans 14 residues. CDR3 region: CSARETAVIHEQYF. For the CDR3, the DNA is TGCAGTGCTAGAGAGACAGCCGTTATCCACGAGCAGTACTTC.

This clonotype was seen at least ten times. V usage is TRBV6-1 and J usage is TRBJ2-7, with 7 nucleotides matching TRBD2. The germline V gene encodes CDR1 MNHNS and CDR2 SASEGT. This CDR3 has 13 amino acids. V trimming: 6 bases; J trimming: 6 bases; junction bases outside the gene matches: 8. CDR3 DNA sequence: TGTGCCAGCAGGCCAGCGGGACCACCCGAGCAGTACTTC. Protein product: CASRPAGPPEQYF.